The TCR beta chain under discussion was sequenced for a study of CD8+ T cells in alopecia areata. Study as a whole: Patients took tofacitinib for 6 to 18 months, followed by 6 drug-free months.

Following extraction, RNA underwent reverse transcription to cDNA, which served as the sequencing template. Some clones are missing from TCRdb's copy, which holds only in-frame ones; the method was immunoSEQ multiplex PCR. The sample includes under 250,000 clones, more than 45% seen only once; the top ten take over 0.4%. This clone has just one count. Its antigen is currently unknown. Regarding the study as a whole: TCRs were shared less clearly across patients than in mice, possibly for HLA-related reasons. Elevated clonality characterized lesional scalp relative to normal scalp, particularly in alopecia totalis/universalis.

The CDR3 contains 14 residues. CDR1 SGHRS and CDR2 YFSETQ come from the germline V gene. The V end lost 5 bases, the J end lost 4 bases, and 15 bases lay between the germline ends. Material: CD4+ T cells sorted from blood, obtained at week 0. This receptor was identified in a human donor with alopecia areata. The genes are TRBV5-1 and TRBJ1-2, with TRBD1 as a possible D gene (6 bases). The CDR3 spells CASSSDRTVYGYTF. CDR3 nucleotides: TGCGCCAGCAGTTCCGACAGGACTGTCTATGGCTACACCTTC.